The TCR beta chain described here comes from a study of T cells in Graves' hyperthyroidism and ophthalmopathy. Study-wide findings and caveats: Appearing also in blood were most of the thyroid clonotypes expanded above 0.001.

TCR beta CDR3 regions were amplified from RNA transcripts. The HTBI primer set was used in a first-round RT-PCR of the TCR CDR3. MiXCR, applied by TCRdb to the multiplex PCR reads, yields one record per CDR3 protein. This sample carries about 700,000 distinct CDR3 sequences, about 14% of them seen once, and the ten largest clones take around 9.6%. This clonotype was found a few times. Its antigen is not identified. Clinical symptoms, serum thyroxine and TRAb, thyroid ultrasound and orbital computed tomography together formed the diagnostic basis. PBMCs were collected from an approximately 9.3 ml volume of fresh peripheral blood. This CDR3 is built from 17 residues. The V gene end was trimmed by 4 bases and the J gene end by 0 bases; junction bases not matched to a gene: 9. Germline V gene data show CDR1 as SGHRS and CDR2 as YFSETQ.

The sample consisted of blood. This sequence joins TRBV5-1 and TRBJ2-1; the match to TRBD2 covers 8 bases. This clonotype was sampled from a woman younger than 30 with Graves' hyperthyroidism. This CDR3 is CASSARLAPSSYNEQFF. CDR3 nucleotide sequence: TGCGCCAGCAGCGCCCGACTAGCGCCGAGCTCCTACAATGAGCAGTTCTTC.